A single sample gave rise to the 24 T cell receptor beta chains below, sequenced in a study of neoadjuvant anti-PD-1 for oral cavity cancer. Profiled with immunoSEQ multiplex PCR; TCRdb holds only in-frame clones, not every one. In the table there are 55,000 to 75,000 clones, around 85% of which are singletons. Time point specified: after neoadjuvant nivolumab, at surgical resection. The sequencing used PBMCs, collected after nivolumab (anti-PD-1) treatment. The receptors derive from a person aged 35-79 years with oral cavity squamous cell carcinoma.

The V gene is TRBV5-1, the J gene TRBJ1-1; D gene uncertain. V lost 4 bases to trimming and J lost 3 bases, with 7 bases between them. Germline values: CDR1 SGHRS, CDR2 YFSETQ. The CDR3 loop spans 12 amino acids. CDR3 in amino acids: CASSPGYTEAFF. The CDR3 region has the DNA TGCGCCAGCAGCCCAGGATACACTGAAGCTTTCTTT. Filled out from reference TRBV5-1 and TRBJ1-1, the complete variable domain reads KAGVTQTPRYLIKTRGQQVTLSCSPISGHRSVSWYQQTPGQGLQFLFEYFSETQRNKGNFPGRFSGRQFSNSRSEMNVSTLELGDSALYLCASSPGYTEAFFGQGTRLTVV.

The rearrangement joins TRBV12-2 to TRBJ1-6; the DNA was not used to check the table's D call, TRBD1. TRBV12-2 has pseudogene status. CDR3 length: 14 residues. This CDR3 is CASREQGYNSPLHF. CDR3 in DNA: TGTGCAAGTCGGGAACAGGGGTATAATTCACCCCTCCACTTT.

This clone has a single count. This sequence joins TRBV7-9 and TRBJ1-1; a possible D gene is TRBD1 (5 bases). There are 14 residues in the CDR3. CDR1 is SEHNR and CDR2 is FQNEAQ in the germline V gene (reference sequence). Trimming took 5 bases from V and 3 from J, leaving 13 bases between them. The CDR3, as DNA: TGTGCCAGCAGCCGCCATAAAGGGGACACTGAAGCTTTCTTT. Amino acids: CASSRHKGDTEAFF.

The chain links TRBV5-1 to TRBJ1-2; a possible D gene is TRBD1 (5 bases). The CDR3 sequence is 15 residues long. V lost 4 bases and J lost 3, with 16 bases in between. CDR1 and CDR2 from the germline V gene are SGHRS and YFSETQ. The CDR3 loop reads CASSRTGTDDYGYTF. For the CDR3, the DNA is TGCGCCAGCAGCCGAACCGGGACTGATGACTATGGCTACACCTTC.

The rearrangement uses TRBV7-9 and TRBJ2-3, with D unresolved. The CDR3 runs 14 residues. CDR1 SEHNR and CDR2 FQNEAQ come from the germline V gene (reference sequence). Between the trimmed V and J ends, which lost 2 bases and 2 bases, there was a span of 8 bases. The CDR3 bases are TGTGCCAGCAGCTTAATAACATACACAGATACGCAGTATTTT. Translating gives CASSLITYTDTQYF.

For the CDR3, the DNA is TGTGCCAGCAGCTCCGGGGGGCAGGGCTCCTACGAGCAGTACTTC. The encoded protein is CASSSGGQGSYEQYF. The chain links TRBV5-4 to TRBJ2-7; possible D gene TRBD2, 7 bases. Germline V gives CDR1 SGHNT, CDR2 YYREEE (reference sequence). V gave up 3 bases and J gave up 0 bases, with 13 bases separating them. This CDR3 contains 15 residues.

This chain links TRBV5-1 with TRBJ2-7; D unresolved. CDR3 length equals 14 residues. From germline, CDR1 is SGHRS and CDR2 YFSETQ. Trimming cost V 6 bases and J 0 bases, with 13 bases left between them. CDR3 sequence (DNA): TGCGCCAGCAAGCGAGTCCCGAACTCCTACGAGCAGTACTTC. Translated, it gives CASKRVPNSYEQYF.

The chain combines TRBV11-2 with TRBJ2-4; D may be TRBD2 (7 bases). The CDR3 is 14 residues long. The V end lost 5 bases, the J end lost 8 bases, and 16 bases lay between the germline ends. Germline CDR1 is SGHAT and CDR2 is FQNNGV. CDR3 DNA: TGTGCCAGCAGCACCCGATGGGAGGGGGACATTCAGTACTTC. Translating gives CASSTRWEGDIQYF. Using reference TRBV11-2 and TRBJ2-4 for the parts outside the CDR3, the full variable domain is EAGVAQSPRYKIIEKRQSVAFWCNPISGHATLYWYQQILGQGPKLLIQFQNNGVVDDSQLPKDRFSAERLKGVDSTLKIQPAKLEDSAVYLCASSTRWEGDIQYFGAGTRLSVL.

The chain joins TRBV14 to TRBJ1-5; no reliable D call. This CDR3 is 13 amino acids long. The germline V gene encodes CDR1 SGHDN and CDR2 FVKESK. Trimming left V 4 bases short and J 4 bases short, with 8 bases between. The CDR3 spells CASSPQRNQPQHF. The DNA for the CDR3 is TGTGCCAGCAGCCCGCAGAGAAATCAGCCCCAGCATTTT.

This chain connects TRBV2 to TRBJ2-4; D is possibly TRBD1 or TRBD2 (5 bases each). The CDR3 runs to 18 residues. Deletions cut 3 bases from V and 1 base from J, with 19 bases between. Germline V gene sequence: CDR1 SNHLY, CDR2 FYNNEI. CDR3: CASSEGPNSRGAKNIQYF. The CDR3 region has the DNA TGTGCCAGCAGTGAGGGGCCTAACTCCCGAGGGGCCAAAAACATTCAGTACTTC.

This clone has a handful of counts. CDR3 DNA sequence: TGTGCCAGCTCACCCCCGGGGGCGCCTGGAAACACCATATATTTT. Protein: CASSPPGAPGNTIYF. This chain joins TRBV18 and TRBJ1-3; maybe TRBD1 (6 bases). With 3 bases removed from V and 2 bases from J, the gap between germline ends came to 11 bases. Germline lookup yields CDR1 KGHSH and CDR2 LQKENI. CDR3 length equals 15 residues.

This clone was detected only once. The V and J genes are TRBV6-5 and TRBJ1-2; a possible D gene is TRBD1 (5 bases). This CDR3 is built from 16 residues. The V end was cut by 2 bases, the J end by 4 bases, with 17 bases between. Germline assignment: CDR1 MNHEY and CDR2 SVGAGI. CDR3: CASSYDHPRQGYGYTF. CDR3 sequence (DNA): TGTGCCAGCAGTTACGATCACCCCCGTCAGGGCTATGGCTACACCTTC.

The J gene is TRBJ1-1, the V gene TRBV4-1, with TRBD1 as a possible D gene (5 bases). The CDR3 length is 17 residues. From germline, CDR1 is MGHRA and CDR2 YSYEKL. V gave up 4 bases and J gave up 0 bases, with 18 bases separating them. The CDR3: CASSPGPPRRMNTEAFF. CDR3 nucleotide sequence: TGCGCCAGCAGCCCGGGACCGCCGAGGAGGATGAACACTGAAGCTTTCTTT.

The chain joins TRBV30 to TRBJ1-2; TRBD1 is a possible D gene (5 bases). Germline V gene lookup returns CDR1 GTSNPN and CDR2 SVGIG (reference sequence). The CDR3 has 14 residues. V gave up 4 bases and J gave up 4 bases, with 16 bases separating them. This chain's CDR3 is CAWKSPWDGYGYTF. The CDR3 bases are TGTGCCTGGAAGAGTCCGTGGGACGGCTATGGCTACACCTTC.

The chain carries TRBV7-9 and TRBJ2-7; TRBD2 matches at 16 bases. V shed 7 bases, J shed 9 bases, and the junction held 12 bases outside the gene matches. There are 16 residues in the CDR3. Germline V gives CDR1 SEHNR, CDR2 FQNEAQ (reference sequence). CDR3 DNA: TGTGCCAGCACCCCCGGGACTAGCGGGAGGGGTACGGTGCAGTACTTC. Amino acid sequence: CASTPGTSGRGTVQYF.

The chain joins TRBV19 to TRBJ2-3; TRBD1 might be the D (5 bases). The V and J ends lost 8 bases and 6 bases respectively, with 9 bases between them. This CDR3 comprises 11 residues. Germline-derived CDR1 and CDR2 are LNHDA and SQIVND (reference sequence). CDR3 sequence (DNA): TGTGCCAGTGGGGCGAGGGATACGCAGTATTTT. Translation gives CASGARDTQYF.

The J gene is TRBJ2-7, the V gene TRBV5-1, with a possible D match to TRBD2 (5 bases). CDR1 is SGHRS, CDR2 YFSETQ, per germline. The CDR3 sequence is 14 residues long. The V end was cut by 0 bases, the J end by 2 bases, with 9 bases between. The CDR3 protein is CASSLGRETYEQYF. The CDR3 DNA is TGCGCCAGCAGCTTGGGCCGGGAAACCTACGAGCAGTACTTC.

The chain couples TRBV18 to TRBJ2-7, with D maybe TRBD2 (5 bases). Germline loops: CDR1 KGHSH, CDR2 LQKENI. The CDR3 is 14 residues long. Between the trimmed V and J ends, which lost 6 bases and 1 base, there was a span of 13 bases. CDR3 sequence reads: CASSRSSGSYEQYF. As DNA, the CDR3 is TGTGCCAGCTCTCGCAGCTCGGGGTCCTACGAGCAGTACTTC. Variable domain in full (rest from reference TRBV18 and TRBJ2-7): NAGVMQNPRHLVRRRGQEARLRCSPMKGHSHVYWYRQLPEEGLKFMVYLQKENIIDESGMPKERFSAEFPKEGPSILRIQQVVRGDSAAYFCASSRSSGSYEQYFGPGTRLTVT.

The chain employs TRBV5-1 and TRBJ1-2; possibly TRBD1 for D (6 bases). Germline values: CDR1 SGHRS, CDR2 YFSETQ. V lost 3 bases, J lost 8 bases, and 23 bases lay in between. This CDR3 is 16 amino acids long. As DNA, the CDR3 is TGCGCCAGCAGCTCTACTACTTCAGGGGCCTTAAGGGGCTACACCTTC. This translates into CASSSTTSGALRGYTF. Based on the CDR3 plus reference TRBV5-1 and TRBJ1-2, the full variable domain is KAGVTQTPRYLIKTRGQQVTLSCSPISGHRSVSWYQQTPGQGLQFLFEYFSETQRNKGNFPGRFSGRQFSNSRSEMNVSTLELGDSALYLCASSSTTSGALRGYTFGSGTRLTVV.

The V and J genes are TRBV9 and TRBJ2-3, with 9 bases identical to TRBD2. J gave up 2 bases and V 0 bases, and 7 bases lay outside the gene matches. The CDR3 extends over 17 amino acids. The V gene's germline CDR1 is SGDLS and CDR2 YYNGEE. As DNA, the CDR3 is TGTGCCAGCAGCGTAGGTAGCGGGGGAACCCTCACAGATACGCAGTATTTT. This gives the protein CASSVGSGGTLTDTQYF.

The gene calls are TRBV11-2 and TRBJ2-7, with 9 positions matching TRBD1. V lost 7 bases to trimming and J lost 2 bases; unmatched junction nucleotides: 12. CDR1 is SGHAT, CDR2 FQNNGV, per germline. The CDR3 consists of 16 residues. CDR3 sequence (DNA): TGTGCCAGCAACCCCGGGGACAGGGCATGGGCCTACGAGCAGTACTTC. As protein: CASNPGDRAWAYEQYF. Full variable domain (outside the CDR3, taken from reference TRBV11-2 and TRBJ2-7): EAGVAQSPRYKIIEKRQSVAFWCNPISGHATLYWYQQILGQGPKLLIQFQNNGVVDDSQLPKDRFSAERLKGVDSTLKIQPAKLEDSAVYLCASNPGDRAWAYEQYFGPGTRLTVT.

The genes are TRBV7-8 and TRBJ2-3; TRBD1 is a possible D gene (5 bases). The CDR3 consists of 15 residues. V was cut by 5 bases and J by 0 bases, with 12 bases left in between. The germline V gene encodes CDR1 SGHVS and CDR2 FQNEAQ. The chain's CDR3 is CASSSRTTSTDTQYF. CDR3 DNA: TGTGCCAGCAGCAGTCGGACAACTAGCACAGATACGCAGTATTTT.

The chain uses TRBV30 and TRBJ1-2; TRBD1 agrees at 8 bases. V lost 2 bases and J lost 8; bases outside the gene matches: 7. Germline CDR1 is GTSNPN and CDR2 is SVGIG (reference sequence). The length of the CDR3 is 13 residues. CDR3 region: CAWSLGQGGGYTF. CDR3 nucleotides: TGTGCCTGGAGTCTCGGACAGGGCGGAGGCTACACCTTC.

This chain uses TRBV5-5 with TRBJ2-3; 13 bases are a match to TRBD2. Unmatched junction bases numbered 7, after V lost 5 bases and J lost 4 bases. CDR3 size: 16 residues. In germline, CDR1 is SGHKS, CDR2 YYEKEE (reference sequence). The CDR3 DNA reads TGTGCCAGCAGTTCGACTAGCGGGAGGTTCTCAGATACGCAGTATTTT. Translation gives CASSSTSGRFSDTQYF.